The 3 T cell receptor beta chains reported below all come from one sample, sequenced in a study of blood T cell repertoires in COVID-19. Assay used: immunoSEQ multiplex PCR; TCRdb lists only in-frame clones, some missing. The sample consists of about 360,000 clones, 65% to 90% of them appearing once. The sequenced material came from peripheral blood. These receptors originate from an older woman with COVID-19, enrolled during active disease.

J is TRBJ2-1 and V is TRBV3-1 (or the pseudogene TRBV3-2); 10 nucleotides line up with TRBD1. CDR3 size: 15 residues. V was pared by 4 bases and J by 5 bases, with 5 bases of the junction left unmatched. Germline loops: CDR1 LGHDT, CDR2 YNNKEL (reference sequence). CDR3 sequence: CASSPTDRGDNEQFF. The CDR3 DNA is TGTGCCAGCAGCCCGACGGACAGGGGGGACAATGAGCAGTTCTTC.

The rearrangement joins TRBV14 to TRBJ1-2, with a tentative D call TRBD1 (5 bases). This CDR3 has 16 residues. CDR1 is SGHDN, CDR2 FVKESK, per germline. V lost 4 bases and J 4 bases, leaving 19 bases between the germline ends. CDR3 residues: CASSPNKRPGGYGYTF. As DNA, the CDR3 is TGTGCCAGCAGCCCGAACAAACGACCGGGGGGCTATGGCTACACCTTC. The variable domain in full, completed from reference TRBV14 and TRBJ1-2, reads EAGVTQFPSHSVIEKGQTVTLRCDPISGHDNLYWYRRVMGKEIKFLLHFVKESKQDESGMPNNRFLAERTGGTYSTLKVQPAELEDSGVYFCASSPNKRPGGYGYTFGSGTRLTVV.

In DNA form, the CDR3 reads TGTGCCAGCAGCCCACAACTAGCGGGAGCAGCCTACAATGAGCAGTTCTTC. Protein sequence: CASSPQLAGAAYNEQFF. The rearrangement joins TRBV4-2 to TRBJ2-1; 11 positions match TRBD2. With V trimmed by 4 bases and J by 2 bases, 7 bases remained unmatched. CDR1 LGHNA and CDR2 YNFKEQ come from the germline V gene. The CDR3 runs to 17 residues.